This TCR beta chain was recorded in a study of blood T cell repertoires in COVID-19. At the level of the study: The study drew acute and convalescent COVID-19 samples from the United States, Italy and Spain.

Original methodology: Amplifying reference gene primers gave estimates of nucleated cell counts. TCRdb keeps only in-frame clones here, not all; method: immunoSEQ multiplex PCR. V and J calls and clone size come straight from that table; D and trimming were deduced from the DNA. The sample consists of about 150,000 clones, roughly 84% of them appearing once. This TCR derives from a woman aged 55-69 years with COVID-19, enrolled during active disease. The sequencing input was peripheral blood.

The CDR3 here is CASSYNNQNIQYF. The CDR3 DNA reads TGTGCCAGTAGTTATAACAACCAAAACATTCAGTACTTC. The V and J genes are TRBV19 and TRBJ2-4; D is uncertain. There are 13 residues in the CDR3. The V and J ends lost 5 bases and 5 bases respectively, with 10 bases between them. CDR1 and CDR2 from the germline V gene are LNHDA and SQIVND (reference sequence).